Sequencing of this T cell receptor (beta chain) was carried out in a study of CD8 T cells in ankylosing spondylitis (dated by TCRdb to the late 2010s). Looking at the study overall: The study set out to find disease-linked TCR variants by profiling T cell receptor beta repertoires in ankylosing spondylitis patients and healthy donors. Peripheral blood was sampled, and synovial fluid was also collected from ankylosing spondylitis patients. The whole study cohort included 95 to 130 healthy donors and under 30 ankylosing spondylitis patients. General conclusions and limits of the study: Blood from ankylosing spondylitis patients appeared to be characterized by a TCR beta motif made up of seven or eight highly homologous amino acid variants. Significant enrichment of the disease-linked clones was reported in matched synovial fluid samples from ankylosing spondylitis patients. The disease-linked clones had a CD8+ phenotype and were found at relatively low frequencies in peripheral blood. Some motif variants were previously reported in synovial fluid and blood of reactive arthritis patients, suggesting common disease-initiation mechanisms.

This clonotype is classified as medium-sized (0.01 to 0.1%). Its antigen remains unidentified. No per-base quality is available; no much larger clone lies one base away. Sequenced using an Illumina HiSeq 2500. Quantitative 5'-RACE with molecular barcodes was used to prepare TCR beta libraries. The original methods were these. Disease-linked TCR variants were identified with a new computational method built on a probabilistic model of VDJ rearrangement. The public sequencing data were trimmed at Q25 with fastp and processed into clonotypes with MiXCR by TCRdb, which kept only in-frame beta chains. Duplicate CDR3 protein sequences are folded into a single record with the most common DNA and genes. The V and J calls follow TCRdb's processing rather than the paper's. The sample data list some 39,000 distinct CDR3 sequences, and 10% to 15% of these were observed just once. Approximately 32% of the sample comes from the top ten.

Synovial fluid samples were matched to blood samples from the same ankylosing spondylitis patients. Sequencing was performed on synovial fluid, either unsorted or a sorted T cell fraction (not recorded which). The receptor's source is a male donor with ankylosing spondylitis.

The bases are TGTGCCAGCAGCTCCCGACTAGCGGGAGGGGGAGAGACCCAGTACTTC. Its translation is CASSSRLAGGGETQYF. The receptor chain draws on TRBV11-2 and TRBJ2-5, and TRBD2 matches 14 of the central bases. The germline V and J ends show losses of 4 bases and 4 bases respectively, and no gene match explains 5 bases of the junction. From the cysteine through the phenylalanine, the CDR3 covers 16 amino acids. The CDR3 DNA has 48 bases and is translated from base 1. The germline V gene supplies CDR1 SGHAT and CDR2 FQNNGV. Extended through the reference TRBV11-2 and TRBJ2-5 proteins, this CDR3 yields the full variable domain: EAGVAQSPRYKIIEKRQSVAFWCNPISGHATLYWYQQILGQGPKLLIQFQNNGVVDDSQLPKDRFSAERLKGVDSTLKIQPAKLEDSAVYLCASSSRLAGGGETQYFGPGTRLLVL.